This TCR beta chain was retrieved from a study of blood T cells in healthy people across ages. This clonotype was counted at least ten times. Its antigen is not identified. Findings and limits, study-wide: Strong correlation linked observed beta diversity and percent naive T cells.

Germline lookup yields CDR1 DFQATT and CDR2 SNEGSKA (reference sequence). This CDR3 is built from 16 residues. Trimming removed 0 bases from V and 4 bases from J, with 18 bases in between. A J-beta primer mix and a sample-barcoded 5' primer were used in a second PCR of roughly 7 to 12 cycles. Each CDR3 protein is one row after TCRdb ran MiXCR on the 5' RACE reads. The sample has around 1.7 million distinct CDR3 sequences, roughly 27% seen once. This sequence originates from a woman aged 30 to 39 in good health. Sequencing input: blood. V usage is TRBV20-1 and J usage is TRBJ1-2, with D possibly being TRBD1 (6 bases). The CDR3 bases are TGCAGTGCTAGAGATAGTTCGAGGGGGGTTGGCTATGGCTACACCTTC. Translation gives CSARDSSRGVGYGYTF.